This passage covers 4 T cell receptor beta chains from one sample sequenced in a study of CD8 T cells in Susac syndrome. Roughly 0.45 to 1 ug RNA was reverse transcribed with random hexamers. From the immunoSEQ multiplex PCR reads, TCRdb called clonotypes with MiXCR, one entry per CDR3 protein. The data show tens of thousands of distinct CDR3 sequences, nearly 96% seen once. Sequenced input: CD4+ T cells from PBMCs. These receptors came from a human donor with multiple sclerosis.

The rearrangement links TRBV30 to TRBJ2-2, with 8 positions matching TRBD2. Per the germline V gene, CDR1 is GTSNPN and CDR2 is SVGIG (reference sequence). The CDR3 spans 16 residues. V lost 2 bases and J lost 7; bases outside the gene matches: 12. The CDR3 DNA follows: TGTGCCTGGAGTACTCTTGGCGCGGGGGGTAGCGGGGAGCTGTTTTTT. Protein: CAWSTLGAGGSGELFF.

The chain joins TRBV2 to TRBJ1-6, with no clear D. Germline assignment: CDR1 SNHLY and CDR2 FYNNEI. The CDR3 contains 16 residues. The V and J ends lost 7 bases and 10 bases respectively, with 23 bases between them. The CDR3, as DNA: TGTGCCAGCACCCGAGGTCAGCACTCTCTAGGGTCACCCCTCCACTTT. Its protein product is CASTRGQHSLGSPLHF.

The chain recombines TRBV4-3 with TRBJ2-3; D not resolved. The germline V and J ends were trimmed by 1 base and 2 bases, with 7 bases remaining between them. Germline CDR1 LGHNA, CDR2 YSLEER. The CDR3 consists of 14 residues. CDR3 nucleotides: TGCGCCAGCAGCCAAGGACACGACACAGATACGCAGTATTTT. Residues: CASSQGHDTDTQYF.

The chain uses TRBV29-1 and TRBJ1-2; TRBD1 agrees at 10 bases. J lost 3 bases, V lost 3 bases, and 10 bases had no gene match. Germline CDR1 reads SQVTM; CDR2 reads ANQGSEA. This CDR3 contains 16 residues. The chain's CDR3 is CSVDRQGARGDYGYTF. CDR3 sequence (DNA): TGCAGCGTTGATCGACAGGGGGCTAGGGGTGACTATGGCTACACCTTC.